What follows describes a single T cell receptor beta chain. Its specificity is not known. Donors were drawn from the approximately 110-subject validation cohort, separate from the roughly 610-subject first cohort. Clones were sequenced by immunoSEQ multiplex PCR, and TCRdb holds only the in-frame ones, with some missing. The sample has just under 75,000 clones; 90% to 95% are singletons. The data were taken from a study of cytomegalovirus exposure and HLA in healthy donors. Notes on the study in general: The authors enumerated 180 or so TCR beta chains as linked to cytomegalovirus. Published work reported that the classifier diagnosed cytomegalovirus status with high specificity and sensitivity. Within the 90 to 150 validation repertoires, first-cohort TCR clusters tended to co-occur, according to a later analysis.

CDR3 length equals 15 residues. Per the germline V gene, CDR1 is LGHNA and CDR2 is YSLEER. V was pared by 4 bases and J by 7 bases, with 10 bases of the junction left unmatched. The rearrangement uses TRBV4-3 and TRBJ1-5; 7 bases fit TRBD1. This receptor was obtained from a woman younger than 35 in good health and CMV-seropositive. Sequencing input: PBMCs. CDR3 sequence reads: CASSPTRQGAQPQHF. CDR3 bases: TGCGCCAGCAGCCCGACCCGACAGGGAGCACAGCCCCAGCATTTT.